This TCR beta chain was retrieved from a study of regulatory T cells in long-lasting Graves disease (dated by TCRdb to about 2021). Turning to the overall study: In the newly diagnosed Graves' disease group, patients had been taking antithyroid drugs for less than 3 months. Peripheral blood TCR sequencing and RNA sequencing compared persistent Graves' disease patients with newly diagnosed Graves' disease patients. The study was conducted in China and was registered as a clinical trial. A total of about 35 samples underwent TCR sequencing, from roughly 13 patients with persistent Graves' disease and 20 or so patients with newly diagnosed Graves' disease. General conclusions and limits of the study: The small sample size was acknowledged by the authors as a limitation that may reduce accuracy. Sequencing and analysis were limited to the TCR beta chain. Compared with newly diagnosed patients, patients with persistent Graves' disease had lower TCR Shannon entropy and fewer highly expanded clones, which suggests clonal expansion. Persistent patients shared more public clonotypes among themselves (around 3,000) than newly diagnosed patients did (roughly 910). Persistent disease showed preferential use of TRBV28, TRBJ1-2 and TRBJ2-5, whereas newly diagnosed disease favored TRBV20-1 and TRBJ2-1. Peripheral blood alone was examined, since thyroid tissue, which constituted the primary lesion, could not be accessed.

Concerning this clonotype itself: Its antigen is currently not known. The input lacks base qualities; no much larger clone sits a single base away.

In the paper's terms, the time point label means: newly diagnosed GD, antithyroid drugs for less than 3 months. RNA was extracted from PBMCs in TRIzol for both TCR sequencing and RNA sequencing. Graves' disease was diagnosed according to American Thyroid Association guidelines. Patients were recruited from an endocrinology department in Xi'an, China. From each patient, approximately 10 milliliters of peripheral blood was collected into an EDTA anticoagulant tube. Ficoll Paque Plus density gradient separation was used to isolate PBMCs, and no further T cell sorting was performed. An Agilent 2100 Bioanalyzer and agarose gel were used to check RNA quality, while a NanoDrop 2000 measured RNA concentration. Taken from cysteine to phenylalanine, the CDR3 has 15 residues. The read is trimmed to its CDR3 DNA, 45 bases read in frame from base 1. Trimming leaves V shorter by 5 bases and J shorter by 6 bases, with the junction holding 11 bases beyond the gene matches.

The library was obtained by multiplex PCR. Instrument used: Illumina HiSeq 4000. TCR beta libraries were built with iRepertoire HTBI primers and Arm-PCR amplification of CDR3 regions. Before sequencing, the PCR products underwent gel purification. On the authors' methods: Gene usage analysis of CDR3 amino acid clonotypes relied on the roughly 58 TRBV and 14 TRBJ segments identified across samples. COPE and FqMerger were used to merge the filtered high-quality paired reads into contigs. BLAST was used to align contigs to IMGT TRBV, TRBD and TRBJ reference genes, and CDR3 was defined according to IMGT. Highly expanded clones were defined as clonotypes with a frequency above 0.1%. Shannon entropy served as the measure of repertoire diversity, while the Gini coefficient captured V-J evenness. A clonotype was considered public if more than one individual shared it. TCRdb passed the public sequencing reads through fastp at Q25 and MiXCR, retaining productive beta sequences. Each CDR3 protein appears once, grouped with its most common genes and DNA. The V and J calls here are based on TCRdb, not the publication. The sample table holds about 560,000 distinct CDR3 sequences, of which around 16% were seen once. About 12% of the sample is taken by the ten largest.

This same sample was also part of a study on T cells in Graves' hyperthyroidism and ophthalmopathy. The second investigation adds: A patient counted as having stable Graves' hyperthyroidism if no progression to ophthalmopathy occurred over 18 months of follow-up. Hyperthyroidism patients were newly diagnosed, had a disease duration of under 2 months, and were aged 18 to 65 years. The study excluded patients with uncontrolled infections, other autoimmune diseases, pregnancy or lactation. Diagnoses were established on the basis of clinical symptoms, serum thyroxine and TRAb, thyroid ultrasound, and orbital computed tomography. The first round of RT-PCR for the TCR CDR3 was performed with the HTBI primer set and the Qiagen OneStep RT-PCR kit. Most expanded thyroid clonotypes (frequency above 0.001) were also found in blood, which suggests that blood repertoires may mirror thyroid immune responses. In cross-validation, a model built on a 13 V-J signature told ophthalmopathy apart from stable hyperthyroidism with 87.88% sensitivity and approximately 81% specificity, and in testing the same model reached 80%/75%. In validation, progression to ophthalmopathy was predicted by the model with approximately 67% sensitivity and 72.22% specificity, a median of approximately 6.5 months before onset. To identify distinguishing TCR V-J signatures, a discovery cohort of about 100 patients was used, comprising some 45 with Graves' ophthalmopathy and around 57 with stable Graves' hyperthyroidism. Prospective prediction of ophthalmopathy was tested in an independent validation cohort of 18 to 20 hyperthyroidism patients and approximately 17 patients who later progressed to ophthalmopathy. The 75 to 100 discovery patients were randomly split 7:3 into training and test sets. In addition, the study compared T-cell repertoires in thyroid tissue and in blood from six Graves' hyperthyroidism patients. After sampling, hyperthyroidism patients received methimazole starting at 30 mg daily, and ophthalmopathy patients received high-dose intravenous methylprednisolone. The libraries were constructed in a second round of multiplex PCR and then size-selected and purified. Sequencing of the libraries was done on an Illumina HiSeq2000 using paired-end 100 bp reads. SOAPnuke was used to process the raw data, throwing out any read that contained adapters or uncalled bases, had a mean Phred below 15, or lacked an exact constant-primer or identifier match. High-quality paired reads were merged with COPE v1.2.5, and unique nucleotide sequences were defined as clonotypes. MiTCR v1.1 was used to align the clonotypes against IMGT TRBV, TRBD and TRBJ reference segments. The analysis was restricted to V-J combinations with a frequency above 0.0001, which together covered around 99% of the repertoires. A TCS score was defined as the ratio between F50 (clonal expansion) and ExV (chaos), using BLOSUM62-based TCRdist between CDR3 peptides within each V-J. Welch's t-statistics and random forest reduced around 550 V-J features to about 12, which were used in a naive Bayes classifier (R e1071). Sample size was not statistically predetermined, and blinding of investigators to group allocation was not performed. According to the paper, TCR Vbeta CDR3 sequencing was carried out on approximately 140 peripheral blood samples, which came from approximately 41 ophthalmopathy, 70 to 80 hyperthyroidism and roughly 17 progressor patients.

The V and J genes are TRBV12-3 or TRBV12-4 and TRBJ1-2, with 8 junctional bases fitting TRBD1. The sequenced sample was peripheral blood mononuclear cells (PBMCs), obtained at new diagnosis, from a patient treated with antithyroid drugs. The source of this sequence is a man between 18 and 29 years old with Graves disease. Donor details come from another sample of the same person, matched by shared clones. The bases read TGTGCCAGCAGTCGTCCGGGACAGGAGTATAATGGCTACACCTTC. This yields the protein CASSRPGQEYNGYTF.